The clone carrying this T cell receptor beta chain was counted many times. Time point denoted: after preoperative PTX-NDP chemotherapy. This sample is drawn from a study of esophageal squamous cell carcinoma under preoperative chemotherapy. Germline CDR1 is SGHVS and CDR2 is FNYEAQ. Trimming removed 1 base at V and 2 bases at J, with 14 bases between. This CDR3 comprises 16 residues. TCRdb processed the PCR reads anew with MiXCR; each CDR3 protein has one entry. The table has about 18,000 distinct CDR3 sequences, roughly 50% seen once. This chain joins TRBV7-6 and TRBJ2-5; D may be TRBD1 (5 bases). This sample was taken from a patient given preoperative chemotherapy. The source of this sequence is a human donor with esophageal squamous cell carcinoma. The donor label of this sample is uncertain. In nucleotides, the CDR3 is TGTGCCAGCAGCTTAGTCCCAGACAGAGGACAAGAGACCCAGTACTTC. It specifies CASSLVPDRGQETQYF.